The text below deals with one T cell receptor (beta chain). Trimming cost V 0 bases and J 3 bases, with 14 bases left between them. CDR3 size: 16 residues. CDR1 and CDR2 from the germline V gene are SGHVS and FQNEAQ. TCRdb's copy holds only in-frame clones and misses some; the assay was immunoSEQ multiplex PCR. The sample consists of 110,000 or so clones, just under 90% of them appearing once. The record originates from a study of blood T cell repertoires in COVID-19. Sequencing input: peripheral blood. The sequence was obtained from a woman between 45 and 65 years old with acute or convalescent COVID-19. The V gene is TRBV7-8, the J gene TRBJ1-2; a weak D match, TRBD1 (6 bases). Here the CDR3 DNA reads TGTGCCAGCAGCTTAGCAGGTGGGGGCAAGGACTATGGCTACACCTTC. The encoded protein is CASSLAGGGKDYGYTF.